This T cell receptor beta chain was identified during a study of beta chain features in type 1 diabetes. This CDR3 region has 16 residues. Germline CDR1 SGHRS, CDR2 YFSETQ. V lost 2 bases and J lost 2, with 15 bases in between. Expressed TCRB transcripts were sequenced because the entire RNA isolate underwent reverse transcription. The protocol was immunoSEQ multiplex PCR, while the TCRdb copy is restricted to in-frame clones and leaves out a portion. Counted here are 250,000 to 350,000 clones, 13% to 15% occurring once; the ten biggest clones make up over 5%. This receptor was identified in a man younger than 45 in good health. The J gene is TRBJ2-3, the V gene TRBV5-1; D might be TRBD1 or TRBD2, each matching 5 bases. Sequenced input: central memory CD4+ T cells from blood. The CDR3 coding sequence is TGCGCCAGCAGCTTTTCAGGGAGAAGGGCCACAGATACGCAGTATTTT. As protein: CASSFSGRRATDTQYF.